This record looks at one T cell receptor (beta chain) sequence and its context. Germline CDR1 and CDR2: MNHEY and SMNVEV (reference sequence). This CDR3 is built from 17 residues. V dropped 5 bases and J dropped 5; count of bases not matched to a gene: 14. This sample was taken from a study of blood T cell repertoires in COVID-19. Study context: The analysed material was cDNA or gDNA that came from T cells, B-cell-depleted T cells, or PBMCs.

As originally analysed: Scientists estimated how many nucleated cells there were by amplifying reference gene primers. Clones were sequenced by immunoSEQ multiplex PCR, and TCRdb holds only the in-frame ones, with some missing. V and J calls and clone size are copied from that table; D and trimming were computed from the DNA. The data contain about 74,000 clones, roughly 90% of them singletons. Sequencing was performed on peripheral blood. The chain is built from TRBV27 and TRBJ1-2; TRBD1 matches 10 bases. The receptor comes from a man in his 70s with active or convalescent COVID-19. The CDR3 here is CASSPPIRQGARYGYTF. The DNA of the CDR3 is TGTGCCAGCAGTCCCCCTATAAGACAGGGGGCGCGTTATGGCTACACCTTC.